This note documents a single T cell receptor (beta chain) sequence. In the authors' methods: By means of reference gene primer amplification, nucleated cell counts were estimated. The data were produced by immunoSEQ multiplex PCR, yet TCRdb's version contains in-frame clones alone and is incomplete. The V and J calls and the clone size are those of that table, but D and trimming were determined from the DNA. The sample includes roughly 110,000 clones, 85% to 95% seen only once; the top ten take more than 0.9%. This CDR3 contains 14 residues. Germline V lookup: CDR1 SEHNR, CDR2 FQNEAQ (reference sequence). Deletions cut 3 bases from V and 0 bases from J, with 8 bases between. This specimen comes from a study of blood T cell repertoires in COVID-19. Study-wide context: COVID-19 samples collected from the United States, Italy and Spain covered acute and convalescent phases. Sample material is recorded as cDNA or gDNA derived from T cells, B-cell-depleted T cells, or PBMCs.

This chain connects TRBV7-9 to TRBJ2-5; possible D gene TRBD1, 6 bases. The source of this sequence is a young woman with acute or convalescent COVID-19. Sequenced sample: peripheral blood. CDR3 bases: TGTGCCAGCAGCTTCCGGGACAACCAAGAGACCCAGTACTTC. It yields the protein CASSFRDNQETQYF. The entire variable domain, with the rest obtained from reference TRBV7-9 and TRBJ2-5, is as follows: DTGVSQNPRHKITKRGQNVTFRCDPISEHNRLYWYRQTLGQGPEFLTYFQNEAQLEKSRLLSDRFSAERPKGSFSTLEIQRTEQGDSAMYLCASSFRDNQETQYFGPGTRLLVL.